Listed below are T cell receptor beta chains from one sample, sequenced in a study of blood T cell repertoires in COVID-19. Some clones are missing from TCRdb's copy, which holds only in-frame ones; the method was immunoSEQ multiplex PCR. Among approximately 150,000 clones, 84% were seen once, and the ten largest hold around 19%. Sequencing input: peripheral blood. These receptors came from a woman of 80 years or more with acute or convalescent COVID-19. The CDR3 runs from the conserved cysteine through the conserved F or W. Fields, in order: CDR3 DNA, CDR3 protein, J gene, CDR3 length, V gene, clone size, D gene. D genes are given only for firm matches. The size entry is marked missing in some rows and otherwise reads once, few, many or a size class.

TGTGCCTGGAGTAAGACTTTCCAAGAGACCCAGTACTTC,CAWSKTFQETQYF,TRBJ2-5,13,TRBV30,.,.
TGTGCCAGCAGTAAGGGGGCCTCCTACAATGAGCAGTTCTTC,CASSKGASYNEQFF,TRBJ2-1,14,TRBV5-6,.,TRBD1
TGTGCCAGCAGGAACAGGGGTAAGACCCAGTACTTC,CASRNRGKTQYF,TRBJ2-5,12,TRBV28,.,TRBD1
TGTGCCAGCAGCGAGACAGGGGGGGGCTACACCTTC,CASSETGGGYTF,TRBJ1-2,12,TRBV6-5,.,TRBD1
TGCGCCAGCAGTCATTACCTACAGGGACTAGCGGGGAGAATTGGCTACGAGCAGTACTTC,CASSHYLQGLAGRIGYEQYF,TRBJ2-7,20,TRBV23-1,.,TRBD2
TGTGCCAGCAGGCCTCGGACAGGGACCTCCGAGCAGTACTTC,CASRPRTGTSEQYF,TRBJ2-7,14,TRBV5-8,.,TRBD1
TGCGCCAGCAGCCAAGGAGAGAGAACCGGGAATCAGCCCCAGCATTTT,CASSQGERTGNQPQHF,TRBJ1-5,16,TRBV4-1,.,.
TGCGCCAGCAGCCCGGGACTAGCTGGCTACGAGCAGTACTTC,CASSPGLAGYEQYF,TRBJ2-7,14,TRBV4-1,few,TRBD2
TGTGTCAGCAGCTTGGCCGGGGGGGCCCAAGAGACCCAGTACTTC,CVSSLAGGAQETQYF,TRBJ2-5,15,TRBV5-4,.,TRBD2
TGCGCCAGCAGCCAAGAGACCAGGCAAGCCGGGGAGCTGTTTTTT,CASSQETRQAGELFF,TRBJ2-2,15,TRBV4-1,few,.
TGTGCCAGCAGCTTGGCAGGGGAACTCTCTGGCTACACCTTC,CASSLAGELSGYTF,TRBJ1-2,14,TRBV5-6,.,.
TGTGCCAGCAGCCAAGCTAACAGGGGGAGTAACTATGGCTACACCTTC,CASSQANRGSNYGYTF,TRBJ1-2,16,TRBV3-1/TRBV3-2,.,TRBD1
TGTGCCAGCAGTTACTCCGGCTATGGCTACACCTTC,CASSYSGYGYTF,TRBJ1-2,12,TRBV6-5,.,.
TGTGCCAGCAGCGTCGAACTAGCGGGGGTCCAAGAGACCCAGTACTTC,CASSVELAGVQETQYF,TRBJ2-5,16,TRBV9,.,TRBD2
TGTGCCAGCAGTTACAGAGGGGGCGACGGTCAGCCCCAGCATTTT,CASSYRGGDGQPQHF,TRBJ1-5,15,TRBV6-5,.,TRBD1
TGCAGCGTTGAAGAGGGGAGAGGACAGCCCCAGCATTTT,CSVEEGRGQPQHF,TRBJ1-5,13,TRBV29-1,.,.